This TCR beta chain was sequenced for a study of cytomegalovirus exposure and HLA in healthy donors. Notes on the study in general: Overall, approximately 150 TCR beta chains were annotated as cytomegalovirus-associated. Presence/absence analysis assumed near-uniform sequencing depth across donors. Available immune exposure information covered CMV serostatus only.

In the case of this clone: Its antigen remains unknown.

60 Vbeta and 13 Jbeta primers were used in PCR. Clones were read by immunoSEQ multiplex PCR, and TCRdb kept only the in-frame ones, dropping some. The table lists some 240,000 clones, 80% to 95% of them singletons. From germline, CDR1 is LNHDA and CDR2 SQIVND (reference sequence). This CDR3 is 13 amino acids long. V was pared by 6 bases and J by 5 bases, with 13 bases between. This TCR was sampled from a girl aged 2 to 9 in good health and CMV-seronegative. Sequencing was performed on PBMCs. The chain is built from TRBV19 and TRBJ1-1; D is perhaps TRBD1 (6 bases). This chain's CDR3 is CASSQGGGTEAFF. In DNA form, the CDR3 reads TGTGCCAGTAGCCAAGGGGGGGGTACTGAAGCTTTCTTT.